A selection of T cell receptor beta chains follows, all from one sample in a study of blood T cells in healthy people across ages. TCRdb called the 5' RACE reads again in MiXCR, with one record for every CDR3 protein. The sample records roughly 1,800,000 distinct CDR3 sequences, about 50% being singletons. Sequences were obtained from blood. The receptors shown here come from a woman in her forties in good health. Each CDR3 is given with its conserved first and last residue. D genes are given only for firm matches. Clone size appears in some rows only: once, few, many, or a class for an expanded clone.

j_call clone_size d_call v_call cdr3_nt cdr3_aa
TRBJ1-2 NA NA TRBV15 TGTGCCACCAGCAAAGACCGGGCCTCAATGGGCTATGGCTACACCTTC CATSKDRASMGYGYTF
TRBJ2-1 few NA TRBV9 TGTGCCAGCAGCGTAGGTGCGGGGGCCTCCTACAATGAGCAGTTCTTC CASSVGAGASYNEQFF
TRBJ1-5 NA NA TRBV6-5 TGTGCCAGCAGTTACTCAGGGCCGCAAGGATACGGGCCCCAGCATTTT CASSYSGPQGYGPQHF
TRBJ1-2 NA NA TRBV25-1 TGTGCCAGCAGCCCCATTTTGGGGGGGAACTATGGCTACACCTTC CASSPILGGNYGYTF
TRBJ2-7 NA NA TRBV2 TGTGCCAGCAGTGACTTTACGGGGGAGTACTTC CASSDFTGEYF
TRBJ2-3 NA NA TRBV5-4 TGTGCCAGCAGCTTGGGGGACCCTTTCACAGATACGCAGTATTTT CASSLGDPFTDTQYF
TRBJ1-6 NA NA TRBV27 TGTGCCAGCAGTTTAGACAGAGTTAGACCCCTCCACTTT CASSLDRVRPLHF
TRBJ1-5 NA NA TRBV29-1 TGCAGCGTTGCGGCAGGGAAAAATCAGCCCCAGCATTTT CSVAAGKNQPQHF
TRBJ2-1 many TRBD2 TRBV29-1 TGCAGCGCCTTCCCGGGACTAGCGGGGGGTGATGAGCAGTTCTTC CSAFPGLAGGDEQFF
TRBJ2-1 NA TRBD2 TRBV5-1 TGCGCCAGCAGCTTGGCCAGGAGTCAGCGGGGAATCTCCTACAATGAGCAGTTCTTC CASSLARSQRGISYNEQFF
TRBJ1-2 NA TRBD1 TRBV27 TGTGCCAGCGGTTACAGGGGGACCCCTGGCTACACCTTC CASGYRGTPGYTF
TRBJ2-3 once NA TRBV11-1 TGTGCCAGCAGCTTGTTCCAGGGGTTGGCAGATACGCAGTATTTT CASSLFQGLADTQYF
TRBJ2-7 few TRBD2 TRBV7-2 TGTGCCAGCAGCTTGCAGGGAGGGGCCTACGAGCAGTACTTC CASSLQGGAYEQYF
TRBJ2-1 NA TRBD2 TRBV6-2/TRBV6-3 TGTGCCAGCAGTTACTTGGTACTAGCGGGGGTTTTTTACAATGAGCAGTTCTTC CASSYLVLAGVFYNEQFF
TRBJ2-5 NA NA TRBV20-1 TGCAGTGCTATAGAGGGGGGCCTAGAGACCCAGTACTTC CSAIEGGLETQYF
TRBJ2-5 few NA TRBV29-1 TGCAGCGTTTACGGGACTCCAGAGACCCAGTACTTC CSVYGTPETQYF
TRBJ2-1 NA NA TRBV7-9 TGTGCCAGCAGCTTAGCGAGGTCTAGCCTCCCCTACAATGAGCAGTTCTTC CASSLARSSLPYNEQFF
TRBJ2-5 few TRBD1 TRBV9 TGTGCCAGCAGCGTAGCTGGGGACAGGGGTTTTGCGGAGACCCAGTACTTC CASSVAGDRGFAETQYF
TRBJ2-3 NA NA TRBV4-1 TGCGCCAGCAGCCAAGTCGGAGGACTCAGCACAGATACGCAGTATTTT CASSQVGGLSTDTQYF
TRBJ2-5 NA TRBD2 TRBV5-1 TGCGCCAGCAGCTTTGGAGGGACTAGCGGGGGGGGCAATGAGCAGTACTTC CASSFGGTSGGGNEQYF
TRBJ2-3 NA TRBD2 TRBV20-1 TGCAGTGCTCCCGGGACTAGCGGGGGGGCCCGTGGAGATACGCAGTATTTT CSAPGTSGGARGDTQYF
TRBJ1-1 NA NA TRBV21-1 TGTGCCAGCAGCAATCATAACGGCGGCACTGAAGCTTTCTTT CASSNHNGGTEAFF
TRBJ2-1 NA NA TRBV6-2/TRBV6-3 TGTGCCAGCAGTCCGCCACCAACCCTCCAGGCGTTCTTC CASSPPPTLQAFF
TRBJ1-4 NA NA TRBV12-3/TRBV12-4 TGTGCCAGCAGTTTATCAGGACAGCTCTTTAATGAAAAACTGTTTTTT CASSLSGQLFNEKLFF
TRBJ2-7 few NA TRBV11-2 TGTGCCAGCAGCCTCCAGGGACCAAGCTCCTACGAGCAGTACTTC CASSLQGPSSYEQYF
TRBJ1-1 few NA TRBV27 TGTGCCAGCAGTTCCCAGGGGTTTGGGAACACTGAAGCTTTCTTT CASSSQGFGNTEAFF
TRBJ2-1 NA TRBD2 TRBV7-2 TGTGCCAGCAGCTTAGTCGCTAGCGGGGGCGCGGGATACAATGAGCAGTTCTTC CASSLVASGGAGYNEQFF
TRBJ2-1 NA NA TRBV7-7 TGTGCTAGCAGCTTAACTCCGACTGGGAAAGATGAGCAGTTCTTC CASSLTPTGKDEQFF
TRBJ1-1 NA NA TRBV5-1 TGCGCCAGCAGCTTGAGGGGGGGCGTACGTGAAGCTTTCTTT CASSLRGGVREAFF
TRBJ2-5 many NA TRBV27 TGTGCCAGCAGAAGGCGGGAGACCCAGTACTTC CASRRRETQYF
TRBJ1-2 NA NA TRBV4-1 TGCGCCAGCAGCCAACCCGACAGGAGGCTAGAGGGCTACACCTTC CASSQPDRRLEGYTF
TRBJ2-1 NA NA TRBV7-2 TGTGCCAGCAGCCCGGGGCCCCCCAACAATGAGCAGTTCTTC CASSPGPPNNEQFF